This TCR beta chain was observed in a study of Graves' ophthalmopathy and Graves' hyperthyroidism. Recruitment covered hyperthyroidism patients aged 18 to 65 whose new diagnosis was of under 2 months' duration. Clinicians diagnosed using symptoms, serum thyroxine, TRAb, thyroid ultrasound and orbital computed tomography. Study-level findings and limits: The model reached 55% to 71% sensitivity and about 73% specificity for predicting ophthalmopathy progression.

This clonotype was observed at least ten times. The antigen is undetermined. V was pared by 4 bases and J by 3 bases, with 17 bases between. CDR1 is SGHRS and CDR2 is YFSETQ in the germline V gene. The CDR3 consists of 16 residues. RNA served as the template for amplifying TCR beta CDR3 regions. The workflow started with a first-round RT-PCR run with HTBI primers and then moved on to a second-round multiplex PCR. Via MiXCR, TCRdb re-called the multiplex PCR reads, giving one row per CDR3 protein. The data show about 1.2 million distinct CDR3 sequences, 35% to 40% seen once. Sequencing input: peripheral blood or thyroid tissue (not recorded which). The sequence was obtained from an adult man with Graves' hyperthyroidism. The chain couples TRBV5-1 to TRBJ1-3; a possible D gene is TRBD1 (5 bases). The CDR3 loop is CASSLDSRGGGNTIYF. The CDR3 nucleotides are TGCGCCAGCAGCCTGGACTCGCGGGGCGGTGGAAACACCATATATTTT.